This entry features one T cell receptor beta chain sequence. The antigen is unknown. V lost 2 bases, J lost 0 bases, and 4 bases stayed unmatched. The CDR3 loop spans 15 amino acids. Germline lookup yields CDR1 SGHAT and CDR2 FQNNGV. Vbeta (60) and Jbeta (13) primers were used in the PCR. Data came from immunoSEQ multiplex PCR; TCRdb stores just in-frame clones and leaves some out. In the table there are approximately 160,000 clones, about 64% of which are singletons. This record comes from a study of cytomegalovirus exposure and HLA in healthy donors. Broader study findings: A later analysis appeared to link common viral pathogens to several of the most significant clusters.

The chain employs TRBV11-2 and TRBJ2-7; 7 bases agree with TRBD2. The receptor was derived from a man over 45 in good health and CMV-seronegative. Sequencing was carried out using PBMCs. The CDR3 region is CASSLNGGISYEQYF. The CDR3 region has the DNA TGTGCCAGCAGCTTAAACGGGGGGATCTCCTACGAGCAGTACTTC.